Listed below are T cell receptor beta chains from one sample, sequenced in a study of shared clonotypes between healthy human individuals. The table came from immunoSEQ multiplex PCR; TCRdb's copy has only in-frame clones and leaves some out. The sample carries over 800,000 clones, 85% to 95% recorded once. Material for sequencing was naive CD8+ T cells sorted from blood. The receptors stem from a young man in good health. CDR3s include the opening cysteine and the closing phenylalanine or tryptophan. Each record gives: V gene, clone size, D gene, J gene, CDR3 DNA, CDR3 protein. The D gene is left open where the match is weak. Some rows have no size entry. The others give once, few or many, or a class for an expanded clone.

>TRBV9|-|-|TRBJ2-1
TGTGCCAGCAGCGTAGACTCATACAATGAGCAGTTCTTC
CASSVDSYNEQFF
>TRBV6-6|-|-|TRBJ2-7
TGTGCCAGCAGTTACTATCCTAGCTACGAGCAGTACTTC
CASSYYPSYEQYF
>TRBV25-1|-|-|TRBJ1-1
TGTGCCAGCAGTGATCTGAAGAACGGGGGTCGGGTCCCTGAAGCTTTCTTT
CASSDLKNGGRVPEAFF
>TRBV6-5|-|-|TRBJ2-2
TGTGCCAGCAGTTACCCAAGCGAAAGGGGCACCGGGGAGCTGTTTTTT
CASSYPSERGTGELFF
>TRBV9|once|TRBD1|TRBJ1-2
TGTGCCAGCAGCGTATTGGCAGGGGGCGGGTATGGCTACACCTTC
CASSVLAGGGYGYTF
>TRBV2|-|-|TRBJ1-5
TGTGCCAGCAGTAGTACAGATCCCGGGAGCAATCAGCCCCAGCATTTT
CASSSTDPGSNQPQHF
>TRBV7-6|-|TRBD1|TRBJ2-7
TGTGCCAGCAGCACACGACCGGGACAGGGGGCTGGGGAGCAGTACTTC
CASSTRPGQGAGEQYF
>TRBV7-2|once|-|TRBJ2-7
TGTGCCAGCAGCACGACTGGGGATGACTACGAGCAGTACTTC
CASSTTGDDYEQYF
>TRBV29-1|-|-|TRBJ2-7
TGCAGCGTTGAGGAGAGGCCCCCTAGGGAGCAGTACTTC
CSVEERPPREQYF
>TRBV29-1|-|TRBD2|TRBJ2-1
TGCAGCGTTGCCGGGACTAGCGGAAACTACAATGAGCAGTTCTTC
CSVAGTSGNYNEQFF
>TRBV13|-|-|TRBJ2-7
TGTGCCAGCAGCTTACCGGGTAGTAACGAGCAGTACTTC
CASSLPGSNEQYF
>TRBV6-5|-|-|TRBJ2-7
TGTGCCAGCTTATGGAACCCGAGCTCCTACGAGCAGTACTTC
CASLWNPSSYEQYF
>TRBV19|-|TRBD1|TRBJ2-7
TGTGCCAGTAGCCTCCGGGACAGGGACCACGAGCAGTACTTC
CASSLRDRDHEQYF
>TRBV28|-|TRBD1|TRBJ1-5
TGTGCCAGCACGAATGACAGGGGCGGTCAGCCCCAGCATTTT
CASTNDRGGQPQHF
>TRBV28|-|-|TRBJ2-1
TGTGCCAGCAGTTTATTTGACAGCCTCAATGAGCAGTTCTTC
CASSLFDSLNEQFF
>TRBV11-2|-|TRBD1|TRBJ2-3
TGTGCCAGCAGCCCCAGGGGGCTACTCACAGATACGCAGTATTTT
CASSPRGLLTDTQYF
>TRBV5-4|-|TRBD2|TRBJ2-1
TGTGCCAGCAGCTTGGAGGGTAGCGGGAGATACAATGAGCAGTTCTTC
CASSLEGSGRYNEQFF
>TRBV2|-|-|TRBJ2-7
TGTGCCAGCAGTGAACCCGACCAGCGCCTAGTAGGGTACGAGCAGTACTTC
CASSEPDQRLVGYEQYF
>TRBV9|once|-|TRBJ2-5
TGTGCCAGCAGCGTAGATAGCGGTCAAGAGACCCAGTACTTC
CASSVDSGQETQYF
>TRBV11-2|-|-|TRBJ2-1
TGTGCCAGCAGCCCCGGTTTAGTCAATGAGCAGTTCTTC
CASSPGLVNEQFF
>TRBV27|-|TRBD1|TRBJ1-2
TGTGCCAGCAGTTTAAGGCAGGGGGCTTATGGCTACACCTTC
CASSLRQGAYGYTF
>TRBV2|once|-|TRBJ2-7
TGTGCCAGCAGTGATGGTCCGGGCTCCTACGAGCAGTACTTC
CASSDGPGSYEQYF
>TRBV6-5|-|TRBD2|TRBJ2-3
TGTGCCAGCAGTCTGGGACTAGCGGGAGGGGATACGCAGTATTTT
CASSLGLAGGDTQYF
>TRBV2|-|-|TRBJ1-1
TGTGCCAGCAGCCGTACTCCTATGAACACTGAAGCTTTCTTT
CASSRTPMNTEAFF
>TRBV6-5|-|-|TRBJ2-7
TGTGCCAGCAGTTACTCCCTTAGAGGGGAATACGAGCAGTACTTC
CASSYSLRGEYEQYF
>TRBV4-1|-|-|TRBJ2-7
TGCGCCAGCAGCTACTCCCCGGACAGCTACGAGCAGTACTTC
CASSYSPDSYEQYF
>TRBV7-6|-|TRBD2|TRBJ2-1
TGTGCCAGCAGCTTTACGAGTTGGGCGGGAGATTACAATGAGCAGTTCTTC
CASSFTSWAGDYNEQFF
>TRBV11-3|-|TRBD1|TRBJ1-1
TGTGCCAGCAGCTTCAGGGACAGGGGGTTGTTGACTGAAGCTTTCTTT
CASSFRDRGLLTEAFF
>TRBV10-3|-|TRBD1|TRBJ2-2
TGTGCCATCAGTGAGTCCTCATATTCGGGACAGGGGGCGCTTTACGGGGAGCTGTTTTTT
CAISESSYSGQGALYGELFF
>TRBV14|-|-|TRBJ2-7
TGTGCCAGCAGCCAAGTAAAGGGAGGCGAGCAGTACTTC
CASSQVKGGEQYF
>TRBV27|-|-|TRBJ2-7
TGTGCCAGCAGTCTAGTCGGGACCCACGAGCAGTACTTC
CASSLVGTHEQYF
>TRBV5-1|-|-|TRBJ2-1
TGCGCCAGCAGGAGGGAACCTTTTGATTTCGTATTGGGAACCGACAATGAGCAGTTCTTC
CASRREPFDFVLGTDNEQFF
>TRBV27|-|-|TRBJ1-5
TGTGCCAGCAGCCCTAAGACGGGAAATCAGCCCCAGCATTTT
CASSPKTGNQPQHF
>TRBV7-3|-|-|TRBJ2-5
TGTGCCAGCAGCCCCCAGCATCAGGAGACCCAGTACTTC
CASSPQHQETQYF
>TRBV6-1|-|-|TRBJ1-2
TGTGCCAGCAGTGAAGGGGTAGGGCTGGACTATGGCTACACCTTC
CASSEGVGLDYGYTF
>TRBV5-1|-|TRBD2|TRBJ2-5
TGCGCCAGCAGCTTGGGGCTAGCGGGAGAAGAGACCCAGTACTTC
CASSLGLAGEETQYF
>TRBV4-3|-|-|TRBJ2-2
TGCGCCAGCAGCCAAGATATTACCGGGGCGAACACCGGGGAGCTGTTTTTT
CASSQDITGANTGELFF
>TRBV6-5|-|-|TRBJ1-1
TGTGCCAGCAGTTACACCCGGGTCTTGAACACTGAAGCTTTCTTT
CASSYTRVLNTEAFF
>TRBV7-6|-|-|TRBJ2-2
TGTGCCAGCAGCTTACTAGAGGCCAACACCGGGGAGCTGTTTTTT
CASSLLEANTGELFF
>TRBV29-1|-|-|TRBJ2-1
TGCAGCGTTGAAGGCAATGAGCAGTTCTTC
CSVEGNEQFF
>TRBV27|-|TRBD2|TRBJ2-5
TGTGCCAGCAGTACTAGCGAAGCCCAAGAGACCCAGTACTTC
CASSTSEAQETQYF
>TRBV7-9|-|TRBD1|TRBJ2-7
TGTGCCAGCACCCCGGACAGGGCCCTCAACGAGCAGTACTTC
CASTPDRALNEQYF
>TRBV18|-|TRBD2|TRBJ2-1
TGTGCCAGCTCACCAACCCAATGGACTAGCGGGCACAATGAGCAGTTCTTC
CASSPTQWTSGHNEQFF
>TRBV29-1|-|-|TRBJ2-7
TGCAGCGTTGAAAATCCGTTCGACTACGAGCAGTACTTC
CSVENPFDYEQYF
>TRBV4-1|-|TRBD2|TRBJ2-3
TGCGCCAGCAGCCTTAGGGGAGGGTTGGCAGATACGCAGTATTTT
CASSLRGGLADTQYF
>TRBV28|-|TRBD1|TRBJ1-4
TGTGCCAGCAGTCCCCCCATAACAGGGGCCCTCGTTGAAAAACTGTTTTTT
CASSPPITGALVEKLFF
>TRBV28|few|TRBD1|TRBJ1-5
TGTGCCAGCAGACCACAGGGGCAGGGCAATCAGCCCCAGCATTTT
CASRPQGQGNQPQHF
>TRBV5-6|-|TRBD1|TRBJ2-1
TGTGCCAGCAGCTTCGGGACAGGGTTTTCCTACAATGAGCAGTTCTTC
CASSFGTGFSYNEQFF
>TRBV7-9|-|TRBD2|TRBJ2-1
TGTGCCAGCAGCTTGGGACTAGCGTTGAATGAGCAGTTCTTC
CASSLGLALNEQFF
>TRBV30|once|-|TRBJ2-3
TGTGCCTGGAGTGAAGGAGGGCCGCATACGCAGTATTTT
CAWSEGGPHTQYF
>TRBV7-9|-|TRBD1|TRBJ2-5
TGTGCCAGCGACAGGGGAGGACAAGAGACCCAGTACTTC
CASDRGGQETQYF
>TRBV27|once|TRBD2|TRBJ2-2
TGTGCCAGCAGTTGGGCGGGAGGGAACACCGGGGAGCTGTTTTTT
CASSWAGGNTGELFF